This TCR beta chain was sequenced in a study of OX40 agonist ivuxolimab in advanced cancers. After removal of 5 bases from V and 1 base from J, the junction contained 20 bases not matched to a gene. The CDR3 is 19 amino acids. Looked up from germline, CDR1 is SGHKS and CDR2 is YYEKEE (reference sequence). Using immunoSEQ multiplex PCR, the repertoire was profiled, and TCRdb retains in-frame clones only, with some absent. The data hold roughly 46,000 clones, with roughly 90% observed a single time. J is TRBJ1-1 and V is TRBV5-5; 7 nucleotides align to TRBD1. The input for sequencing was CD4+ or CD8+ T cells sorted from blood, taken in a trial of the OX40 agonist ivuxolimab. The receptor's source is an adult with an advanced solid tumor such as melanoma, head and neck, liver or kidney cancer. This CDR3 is CASSSSPPWATGKNTEAFF. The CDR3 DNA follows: TGTGCCAGCAGTTCATCCCCCCCGTGGGCGACAGGGAAGAACACTGAAGCTTTCTTT.